Listed below are T cell receptor beta chains from one sample, sequenced in a study of cytomegalovirus exposure and HLA in healthy donors. TCRdb's table, derived via immunoSEQ multiplex PCR, lists solely in-frame clones and lacks some. The sample has 100,000 to 150,000 clones; 78% are singletons. Material for sequencing was PBMCs. Receptors were obtained from a man aged 30 to 39 in good health and CMV-seropositive. CDR3s include the opening cysteine and the closing phenylalanine or tryptophan. D genes are given only for firm matches. Clone size is not always given. Where it is, it says once, few, many or a class for expanded clones.

once,TRBV4-3,TRBD1,TRBJ2-7,CASSQGRDSAFYEQYF,TGCGCCAGCAGCCAAGGCCGGGACAGTGCCTTTTACGAGCAGTACTTC
few,TRBV4-3,TRBD1,TRBJ2-2,CASSRASGQGFAGELFF,TGCGCCAGCAGCCGCGCCTCGGGACAGGGGTTTGCCGGGGAGCTGTTTTTT
-,TRBV10-1,-,TRBJ1-2,CASRANRTFYGYTF,TGCGCCAGCAGAGCAAACAGGACGTTCTATGGCTACACCTTC
-,TRBV10-3,TRBD1,TRBJ1-2,CAISEGAGGGGYGYTF,TGTGCCATCAGTGAAGGTGCAGGGGGCGGCGGGTATGGCTACACCTTC
once,TRBV15,-,TRBJ1-2,CATSRGQELAGYTF,TGTGCCACCAGCAGAGGACAGGAACTGGCTGGCTACACCTTC
few,TRBV28,-,TRBJ1-4,CASSLGRNEKLFF,TGTGCCAGCAGTTTGGGGCGTAATGAAAAACTGTTTTTT
-,TRBV7-9,-,TRBJ2-7,CASSLVQGGFYEQYF,TGTGCCAGCAGCTTAGTACAGGGGGGGTTCTACGAGCAGTACTTC
-,TRBV7-2,TRBD1,TRBJ2-1,CASSLNRDSNEQFF,TGTGCCAGCAGCCTAAACCGGGACAGCAATGAGCAGTTCTTC
-,TRBV27,TRBD1,TRBJ1-2,CASSPTGGAGYGYTF,TGTGCCAGCAGTCCTACAGGGGGCGCCGGCTATGGCTACACCTTC
once,TRBV7-8,-,TRBJ2-1,CASSLAGRYNEQFF,TGTGCCAGCAGCTTAGCAGGGAGGTACAATGAGCAGTTCTTC
-,TRBV6-5,-,TRBJ1-5,CASSYSGGSNQPQHF,TGTGCCAGCAGTTACTCCGGGGGGAGCAATCAGCCCCAGCATTTT
-,TRBV6-4,-,TRBJ2-1,CASSDSASSYNEQFF,TGTGCCAGCAGTGACTCGGCTAGCTCCTACAATGAGCAGTTCTTC
-,TRBV28,-,TRBJ1-5,CASSSHSRPHQPQHF,TGTGCCAGCAGTTCTCACAGCCGGCCCCATCAGCCCCAGCATTTT
-,TRBV5-1,-,TRBJ2-1,CASSLGLGSYNEQFF,TGCGCCAGCAGCTTGGGGCTTGGCTCCTACAATGAGCAGTTCTTC
-,TRBV28,-,TRBJ1-2,CASSLGGASNYGYTF,TGTGCCAGCAGTCTCGGCGGGGCTTCGAACTATGGCTACACCTTC
-,TRBV6-1,-,TRBJ1-2,CASIIDRLNYGYTF,TGTGCCAGCATTATCGACAGGTTAAACTATGGCTACACCTTC
-,TRBV5-5,-,TRBJ1-2,CASSPGPGDYGYTF,TGTGCCAGCAGCCCCGGTCCGGGGGACTATGGCTACACCTTC
-,TRBV4-3,-,TRBJ2-7,CASSQERSGEVYEQYF,TGCGCCAGCAGCCAAGAAAGGTCAGGGGAAGTTTACGAGCAGTACTTC
-,TRBV30,TRBD1,TRBJ1-2,CAWSATGGSYGYTF,TGTGCCTGGAGTGCAACAGGGGGAAGCTATGGCTACACCTTC
-,TRBV2,TRBD1,TRBJ1-5,CASSDRGPQPQHF,TGTGCCAGCAGTGACAGGGGGCCTCAGCCCCAGCATTTT
-,TRBV27,-,TRBJ2-1,CASSLGTQQFF,TGTGCCAGCAGTCTCGGGACACAGCAGTTCTTC
-,TRBV29-1,TRBD2,TRBJ2-3,CSVAGTSGETSTDTQYF,TGCAGCGTAGCCGGGACTAGCGGGGAGACTAGCACAGATACGCAGTATTTT
-,TRBV9,TRBD2,TRBJ2-7,CASSVDASGSYEQYF,TGTGCCAGCAGCGTAGACGCTAGCGGTTCCTACGAGCAGTACTTC
-,TRBV28,-,TRBJ2-7,CASSRLPGGEQYF,TGTGCCAGCAGTCGACTTCCAGGAGGCGAGCAGTACTTC
once,TRBV2,TRBD2,TRBJ2-7,CASSEARLAGARQYF,TGTGCCAGCAGTGAAGCGAGACTAGCGGGCGCCCGGCAGTACTTC
-,TRBV30,-,TRBJ1-5,CAWSAGVSQPQHF,TGTGCCTGGAGTGCGGGGGTTAGTCAGCCCCAGCATTTT
-,TRBV2,-,TRBJ1-2,CASSEEGSGGYYGYTF,TGTGCCAGCAGTGAAGAGGGCTCTGGAGGCTACTATGGCTACACCTTC
-,TRBV7-6,-,TRBJ2-2,CATINGGARNTGELFF,TGTGCCACCATAAATGGTGGGGCCCGGAACACCGGGGAGCTGTTTTTT
-,TRBV15,TRBD2,TRBJ2-7,CATRGPGTSREIEQYF,TGTGCCACCAGGGGTCCCGGGACTAGCCGGGAAATCGAGCAGTACTTC
-,TRBV27,-,TRBJ2-1,CASSLSRQFNEQFF,TGTGCCAGCAGTTTATCTCGACAGTTTAATGAGCAGTTCTTC
few,TRBV5-4,-,TRBJ2-3,CASSLAARLAGDTQYF,TGTGCCAGCAGCTTGGCCGCTAGGCTAGCCGGAGATACGCAGTATTTT
-,TRBV5-4,TRBD2,TRBJ2-1,CASSLKREDKSNEQFF,TGTGCCAGCAGCCTAAAGCGGGAGGATAAGTCGAATGAGCAGTTCTTC
-,TRBV7-2,-,TRBJ2-2,CASSLSLADTGELFF,TGTGCCAGCAGCTTAAGTCTAGCTGACACCGGGGAGCTGTTTTTT
-,TRBV11-2,TRBD1,TRBJ1-1,CASSSQGARTEAFF,TGTGCCAGCAGCTCGCAGGGGGCGAGAACTGAAGCTTTCTTT
-,TRBV7-8,TRBD2,TRBJ2-1,CASSLALLAGNEQFF,TGTGCCAGCAGCTTAGCGTTACTAGCGGGGAATGAGCAGTTCTTC
-,TRBV28,-,TRBJ2-7,CASSLQAGTPGYF,TGTGCCAGCAGTCTCCAAGCCGGGACTCCCGGTTACTTC
-,TRBV11-3,-,TRBJ1-3,CASSLDRHPGNTIYF,TGTGCCAGCAGCTTAGACAGGCATCCGGGAAACACCATATATTTT
-,TRBV10-3,TRBD1,TRBJ1-2,CAIKQGQGYGYTF,TGTGCCATCAAGCAAGGACAGGGGTATGGCTACACCTTC
-,TRBV6-1,-,TRBJ1-2,CASSEAPEGGNYGYTF,TGTGCCAGCAGTGAAGCCCCCGAGGGGGGGAACTATGGCTACACCTTC
-,TRBV28,TRBD1,TRBJ2-1,CASRRRTGGYEQFF,TGTGCCAGCAGGAGGAGGACAGGGGGCTATGAGCAGTTCTTC
-,TRBV4-3,-,TRBJ1-2,CASSQGARGNYGYTF,TGCGCCAGCAGCCAAGGAGCTCGGGGTAACTATGGCTACACCTTC
few,TRBV5-5,TRBD2,TRBJ2-1,CASSPKTSVGVYNEQFF,TGTGCCAGCAGCCCCAAGACTAGCGTGGGGGTCTACAATGAGCAGTTCTTC
-,TRBV9,-,TRBJ2-7,CASSVAEGLQYF,TGTGCCAGCAGCGTAGCAGAGGGACTCCAGTACTTC